This TCR beta chain was recovered during a study of spatial heterogeneity in lung cancer. Study summary: Sequencing consistently turned up more beta-chain sequences than alpha-chain sequences.

This clonotype was counted at least ten times. TCRdb re-called the 5' RACE reads through MiXCR, storing one row per CDR3 protein. The sample lists tens of thousands of distinct CDR3 sequences; 3.1% were seen once. This sample's time point: sample taken at primary tumor resection. TCRs were sequenced from unsorted whole RNA of tumor, nontumor lung or PBMC. Germline-derived CDR1 and CDR2 are DFQATT and SNEGSKA (reference sequence). This CDR3 is built from 12 residues. V was cut by 3 bases and J by 4 bases, with 9 bases left in between. The material was normal lung tissue next to the tumor, obtained at surgery. The gene calls are TRBV20-1 and TRBJ2-5, with D perhaps matching TRBD2 (6 bases). This TCR was sampled from a male donor with early-stage non-small cell lung cancer. CDR3 sequence reads: CSASQEGETQYF. CDR3 nucleotide sequence: TGCAGTGCTAGTCAGGAGGGAGAGACCCAGTACTTC.